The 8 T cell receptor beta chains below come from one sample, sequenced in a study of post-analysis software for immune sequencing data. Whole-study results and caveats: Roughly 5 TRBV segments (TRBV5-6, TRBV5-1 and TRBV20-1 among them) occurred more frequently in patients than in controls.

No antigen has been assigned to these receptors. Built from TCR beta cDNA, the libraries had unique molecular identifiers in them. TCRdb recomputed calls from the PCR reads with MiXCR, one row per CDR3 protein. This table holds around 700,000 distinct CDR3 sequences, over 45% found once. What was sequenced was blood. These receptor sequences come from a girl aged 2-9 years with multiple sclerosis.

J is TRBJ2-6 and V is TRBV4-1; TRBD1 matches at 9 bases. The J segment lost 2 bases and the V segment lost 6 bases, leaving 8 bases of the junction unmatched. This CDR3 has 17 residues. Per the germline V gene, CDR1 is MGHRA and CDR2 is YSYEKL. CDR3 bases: TGCGCCAGCAGACCAATACAGGGGGCCGCTGGGGCCAACGTCCTGACTTTC. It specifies CASRPIQGAAGANVLTF.

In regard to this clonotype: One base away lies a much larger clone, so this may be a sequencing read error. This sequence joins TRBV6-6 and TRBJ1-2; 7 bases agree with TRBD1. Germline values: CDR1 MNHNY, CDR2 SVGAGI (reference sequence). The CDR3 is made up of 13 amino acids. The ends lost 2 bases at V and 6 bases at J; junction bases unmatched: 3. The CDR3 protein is CASSYRDSHGYTF. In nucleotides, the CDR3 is TGTGCCAGCAGTTACCGGGACAGCCATGGCTACACCTTC.

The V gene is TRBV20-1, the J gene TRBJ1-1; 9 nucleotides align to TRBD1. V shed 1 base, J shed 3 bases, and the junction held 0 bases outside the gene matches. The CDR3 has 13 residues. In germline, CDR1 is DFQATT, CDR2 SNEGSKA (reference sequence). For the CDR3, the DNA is TGCAGTGCTAGAGGACAGGGGGACACTGAAGCTTTCTTT. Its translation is CSARGQGDTEAFF.

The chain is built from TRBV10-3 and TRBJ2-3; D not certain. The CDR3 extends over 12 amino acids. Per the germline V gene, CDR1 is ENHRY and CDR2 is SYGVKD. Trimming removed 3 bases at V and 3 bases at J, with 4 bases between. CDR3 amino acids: CAISDRTDTQYF. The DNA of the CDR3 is TGTGCCATCAGTGATAGGACAGATACGCAGTATTTT.

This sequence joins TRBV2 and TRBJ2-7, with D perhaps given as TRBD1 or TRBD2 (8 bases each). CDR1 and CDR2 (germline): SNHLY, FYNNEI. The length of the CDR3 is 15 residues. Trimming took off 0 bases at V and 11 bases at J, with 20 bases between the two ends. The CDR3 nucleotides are TGTGCCAGCAGTGAAGCGCGGGGGGTAGCGGGACAGGAGTACTTC. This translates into CASSEARGVAGQEYF. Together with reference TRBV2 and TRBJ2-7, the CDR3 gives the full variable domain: EPEVTQTPSHQVTQMGQEVILRCVPISNHLYFYWYRQILGQKVEFLVSFYNNEISEKSEIFDDQFSVERPDGSNFTLKIRSTKLEDSAMYFCASSEARGVAGQEYFGPGTRLTVT.

CDR3 bases: TGCAGCGTTGGAACTAGCGGGGGCACAAAGACCGGGGAGCTGTTTTTT. Protein sequence: CSVGTSGGTKTGELFF. The chain is built from TRBV29-1 and TRBJ2-2; 11 positions agree with TRBD2. Looked up from germline, CDR1 is SQVTM and CDR2 is ANQGSEA. V lost 4 bases, J lost 5 bases, and 9 bases stayed unmatched. The CDR3 is 16 amino acids.

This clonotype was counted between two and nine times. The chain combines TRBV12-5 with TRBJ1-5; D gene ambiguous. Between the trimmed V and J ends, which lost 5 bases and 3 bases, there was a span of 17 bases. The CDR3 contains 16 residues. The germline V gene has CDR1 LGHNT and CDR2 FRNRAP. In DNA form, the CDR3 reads TGTGCTAGTGGTGGCCATCCACCGGGGTACAATCAGCCCCAGCATTTT. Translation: CASGGHPPGYNQPQHF.

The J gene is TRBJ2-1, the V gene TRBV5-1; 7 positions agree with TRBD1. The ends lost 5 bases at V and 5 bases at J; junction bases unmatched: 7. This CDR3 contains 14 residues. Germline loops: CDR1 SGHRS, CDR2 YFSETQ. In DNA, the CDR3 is TGCGCCAGCAGGTACACAGGGGCAAACAATGAGCAGTTCTTC. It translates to CASRYTGANNEQFF.